The 11 T cell receptor beta chains below come from one sample, sequenced in a study of CD8 T cells in Susac syndrome. After extraction with the RNeasy kit, about 0.5 to 1 ug of the RNA was reverse transcribed using random hexamers. A single record per CDR3 protein comes from TCRdb applying MiXCR to the immunoSEQ multiplex PCR reads. The sample has 150,000 to 250,000 distinct CDR3 sequences, over 90% seen once. Material: CD4+ T cells from PBMCs. These receptors were collected from a human donor with multiple sclerosis.

The rearrangement joins TRBV7-9 to TRBJ2-5; 7 bases fit TRBD2. Germline CDR1 is SEHNR and CDR2 is FQNEAQ (reference sequence). CDR3 length: 16 residues. V dropped 2 bases and J dropped 0; count of bases not matched to a gene: 6. The CDR3 region has the DNA TGTGCCAGCAGCTTAACACTAGCGACCTACCAAGAGACCCAGTACTTC. Its translation: CASSLTLATYQETQYF.

The table lists this clonotype with a count of one. The chain links TRBV7-8 to TRBJ2-1; tentatively, D is TRBD2 (6 bases). Per germline, CDR1 SGHVS and CDR2 FQNEAQ. This CDR3 comprises 15 residues. V was cut by 5 bases and J by 0 bases, with 11 bases left in between. The CDR3 region is CASSAGGSSYNEQFF. CDR3 DNA: TGTGCCAGCAGCGCTGGGGGGAGCTCCTACAATGAGCAGTTCTTC.

This chain uses TRBV3-1 with TRBJ2-2; D ambiguous. V was trimmed by 0 bases and J by 4 bases, leaving 6 bases between them. The CDR3 loop spans 14 amino acids. In germline, CDR1 is LGHDT, CDR2 YNNKEL (reference sequence). CDR3 DNA sequence: TGTGCCAGCAGCCAAGATCGGCCCACCGGGGAGCTGTTTTTT. As protein: CASSQDRPTGELFF.

J is TRBJ2-1 and V is TRBV7-6, with D hard to call. This CDR3 is built from 15 residues. Trimming left V 7 bases short and J 3 bases short, with 16 bases between. Germline assignment: CDR1 SGHVS and CDR2 FNYEAQ. Here the CDR3 reads CASTGLGLSYNEQFF. CDR3 coding DNA: TGTGCCAGCACCGGCCTCGGCTTGAGCTACAATGAGCAGTTCTTC.

The CDR3 DNA sequence: TGTGCCACCGCATATGGAGGCGATCCGAACACCGGGGAGCTGTTTTTT. Protein: CATAYGGDPNTGELFF. The genes are TRBV24-1 and TRBJ2-2, with TRBD2 as a possible D gene (5 bases). The CDR3 runs 16 residues. Germline assignment: CDR1 KGHDR and CDR2 SFDVKD. Trimming left V 9 bases short and J 0 bases short, with 16 bases between.

The chain is built from TRBV3-1 and TRBJ1-1; D is possibly TRBD1 (5 bases). V dropped 1 base and J dropped 8 bases, with 8 bases sitting between them. The germline CDR1 and CDR2 sequences are LGHDT and YNNKEL (reference sequence). The CDR3 is made up of 12 amino acids. The CDR3 coding sequence is TGTGCCAGCAGCCAAGGACAGCCGGAAGCTTTCTTT. This codes for CASSQGQPEAFF.

V gene TRBV19 combines with J gene TRBJ2-1; D is undetermined. Trimming pared 5 bases from V and 10 bases from J, leaving 21 bases between. Germline-derived CDR1 and CDR2 are LNHDA and SQIVND (reference sequence). This CDR3 contains 15 residues. The CDR3 region is CASSPITPIVEEQFF. The CDR3 DNA sequence: TGTGCCAGTAGTCCTATCACTCCGATAGTTGAGGAGCAGTTCTTC.

V and J are TRBV3-1 and TRBJ1-5; 10 bases are shared with TRBD1. Germline-derived CDR1 and CDR2 are LGHDT and YNNKEL (reference sequence). V lost 4 bases to trimming and J lost 2 bases; unmatched junction nucleotides: 2. The CDR3 sequence is 15 residues long. The CDR3 spells CASSPGTGGNQPQHF. The CDR3 region has the DNA TGTGCCAGCAGCCCTGGGACAGGGGGCAATCAGCCCCAGCATTTT.

The chain joins TRBV29-1 to TRBJ2-1; 8 bases align to TRBD1. This CDR3 contains 14 residues. Unmatched junction bases numbered 9, after V lost 6 bases and J lost 5 bases. From germline, CDR1 is SQVTM and CDR2 ANQGSEA. This CDR3 is CSVPPGGGHNEQFF. In DNA, the CDR3 is TGCAGCGTACCTCCAGGGGGCGGGCACAATGAGCAGTTCTTC.

This chain connects TRBV24-1 to TRBJ2-7; 9 positions match TRBD2. The CDR3 sequence is 17 residues long. Per the germline V gene, CDR1 is KGHDR and CDR2 is SFDVKD. The junction had 15 bases not matched to a gene; V was cut back by 7 bases and J by 3 bases. The CDR3 DNA follows: TGTGCCACCAGCGCCACCGGGACTAGCCTACTGATCTACGAGCAGTACTTC. The encoded protein is CATSATGTSLLIYEQYF.

This clonotype was seen once. V and J are TRBV20-1 and TRBJ2-2, with TRBD1 as a possible D gene (6 bases). CDR3 size: 12 residues. Germline lookup yields CDR1 DFQATT and CDR2 SNEGSKA (reference sequence). V was clipped by 5 bases and J by 7 bases, with 11 bases between them. DNA for the CDR3: TGCAGTGCTCAGGGGCCCAGCGGGGAGCTGTTTTTT. This sequence encodes CSAQGPSGELFF.